This is a list of T cell receptor beta chains from one sample in a study of regulatory and conventional T cells in RAG deficiency. Generated by immunoSEQ multiplex PCR, the TCRdb table keeps only in-frame clones and is missing some. The sample has 45,000 or so clones; 70% to 90% are singletons. This same sample was also taken into another study, of regulatory T cells.

The sample consisted of CD4+ effector T cells sorted from blood. The receptors stem from a human donor in good health. Both conserved end residues are part of each CDR3. The D gene is left open where the match is weak. Size tells how often a clone was seen (once, few, many) or the class of an expanded clone, and some rows leave it out.

>TRBV18|NA|NA|TRBJ1-1
TGTGCCAGCTCACCGCTGACCCGAGGGGCCACTGAAGCTTTCTTT
CASSPLTRGATEAFF
>TRBV10-3|NA|NA|TRBJ2-5
TGTGCCATCAGTGCCCGGACAAAAGAGGGAGAGACCCAGTACTTC
CAISARTKEGETQYF
>TRBV9|NA|TRBD1|TRBJ2-2
TGTGCCAGCAGCCCTGGACAGGGGACCCAGTTCGCGAACACCGGGAAGCTGTTTTTT
CASSPGQGTQFANTGKLFF
>TRBV7-8|NA|TRBD2|TRBJ2-1
TGTGCCAGCAGCTTAGTCGCAGGGCGGGAGGGCTTTTCCTACAATGAGCAGTTCTTC
CASSLVAGREGFSYNEQFF
>TRBV6-5|NA|NA|TRBJ1-5
TGTGCCAGCAGTCGCGGGGGTCAGCCCCAGCATTTT
CASSRGGQPQHF
>TRBV14|NA|NA|TRBJ2-1
TGTGCCAGCAGCCAAGATCTGCTAGCAAACTACAATGAGCAGTTCTTC
CASSQDLLANYNEQFF
>TRBV5-4|NA|NA|TRBJ2-7
TGTGCCAGCAGCTTGCAGCAGGGGCCCTACGAGCAGTACTTC
CASSLQQGPYEQYF
>TRBV12-5|NA|NA|TRBJ2-1
TGTGCTAGTTCATTGACAGTCGAAAATGAGCAGTTCTTC
CASSLTVENEQFF
>TRBV6-1|NA|NA|TRBJ1-5
TGTGCCAGCAGCGCCGACAGGTTGGACAATCAGCCCCAGCATTTT
CASSADRLDNQPQHF
>TRBV7-9|few|NA|TRBJ2-7
TGTGCCAGCAGCCCGGGCGCCCGCTCCTACGAGCAGTACTTC
CASSPGARSYEQYF
>TRBV18|NA|TRBD1|TRBJ2-5
TGTGCCAGCTCACCACTACAGGGGCAAGAGACCCAGTACTTC
CASSPLQGQETQYF
>TRBV6-5|NA|NA|TRBJ1-2
TGTGCCAGCATTTCACAGGGCTATGGCTACACCTTC
CASISQGYGYTF
>TRBV5-4|NA|TRBD1|TRBJ1-2
TGTGCCAGCAGCTCCCGGACAGGGGGCGGCGATGGCTACACCTTC
CASSSRTGGGDGYTF
>TRBV2|NA|TRBD1|TRBJ1-4
TGTGCCAGCATGCTGACAGGGGGAAATGAAAAACTGTTTTTT
CASMLTGGNEKLFF
>TRBV9|NA|NA|TRBJ2-7
TGTGCCAGCAGCCCCCGACCCAACGAGCAGTACTTC
CASSPRPNEQYF
>TRBV18|few|NA|TRBJ1-4
TGTGCCAGCTCACCTAAGGACGCTGAACTGTTTTTT
CASSPKDAELFF
>TRBV7-9|NA|NA|TRBJ2-2
TGTGCCAGCAGCTCTGACCTAAAGACCGGGGAGCTGTTTTTT
CASSSDLKTGELFF
>TRBV6-1|NA|TRBD1|TRBJ1-2
TGTGCCAGCAACTCCCGGGACAGCGCTAACTATGGCTACACCTTC
CASNSRDSANYGYTF
>TRBV6-6|NA|NA|TRBJ2-1
TGTGCCAGCAGTTATAAAATCTCCTCCTCCTACAATGAGCAGTTCTTC
CASSYKISSSYNEQFF
>TRBV27|NA|TRBD1|TRBJ1-1
TGTGCCAGCAGCCAAAGGACAGGGAACACTGAAGCTTTCTTT
CASSQRTGNTEAFF
>TRBV6-6|NA|NA|TRBJ2-1
TGTGCCAGCAGCCACAACAGGAGCTCCTACAATGAGCAGTTCTTC
CASSHNRSSYNEQFF
>TRBV18|NA|NA|TRBJ2-7
TGTGCCAGCTCACCACTGGTTGTTCGAGGGTTCGGCGAGCAGTACTTC
CASSPLVVRGFGEQYF
>TRBV19|NA|TRBD2|TRBJ2-1
TGTGCCAGTAGTCTAAGAAGCGGGACCCTAGAAAATGAGCAGTTCTTC
CASSLRSGTLENEQFF
>TRBV7-6|NA|NA|TRBJ2-7
TGTGCCAGCAGCTTAGTCGGACAGCACGAGCAGTACTTC
CASSLVGQHEQYF
>TRBV4-1|NA|NA|TRBJ1-5
TGCGCCAGCAGCCAAGATGTCAATAATCAGCCCCAGCATTTT
CASSQDVNNQPQHF
>TRBV11-3|NA|NA|TRBJ2-1
TGTGCCAGCAGCTTCGGGGGCTCCTACAATGAGCAGTTCTTC
CASSFGGSYNEQFF
>TRBV7-2|NA|NA|TRBJ2-7
TGTGCCAGCAGCTCCACGGGGGACGGTTACTACGAGCAGTACTTC
CASSSTGDGYYEQYF